This T cell receptor beta chain was captured by sequencing in a study of OX40 agonist ivuxolimab in advanced cancers. General study results and limits: The mean number of expanded clones was higher in CD8+ T cells than in CD4+.

A note on this clone: Its antigen remains unknown.

Clones were read by immunoSEQ multiplex PCR, and TCRdb kept only the in-frame ones, dropping some. The sample holds about 77,000 clones; roughly 91% are singletons and the top ten take over 2.5%. Here the sequenced sample was CD4+ or CD8+ T cells sorted from blood, taken in a trial of the OX40 agonist ivuxolimab. This TCR was recovered from an adult with an advanced solid tumor such as melanoma, head and neck, liver or kidney cancer.

The DNA of the CDR3 is TGCGCCAGCAGCTCCCAAGGGACAGGGGAAAACATTCAGTACTTC. Its translation: CASSSQGTGENIQYF. The chain uses TRBV5-1 and TRBJ2-4; 10 positions match TRBD1. The germline gives CDR1 SGHRS, CDR2 YFSETQ. This CDR3 is built from 15 residues. The V and J ends lost 3 bases and 5 bases, in that order; junction bases with no gene match: 5.